The present T cell receptor (beta chain) was sequenced within a study of human T cells and chemical hapten exposure. Study details: Women made up most patients, who had alopecia areata, totalis or universalis.

The time point here: patch test 1, 2 weeks after DPC sensitization. Regarding treatment: therapeutic diphenylcyclopropenone sensitization with weekly scalp DPC. TCRdb used MiXCR to reprocess the RACE reads, holding one entry per CDR3 protein. The data contain nearly 350,000 distinct CDR3 sequences, roughly 6.9% of them singletons. J gave up 4 bases and V 3 bases, and 8 bases lay outside the gene matches. The CDR3 spans 15 residues. Per the germline V gene, CDR1 is SGHTA and CDR2 is FQGNSA. This clonotype was picked up a small number of times. The material was whole blood, obtained in connection with sensitization to the hapten diphenylcyclopropenone (DPC). This chain uses TRBV7-2 with TRBJ2-7, with TRBD2 matching 8 bases. The sequence came from a woman younger than 35 with alopecia areata. Some clones in this sample may be carry-over from other donors' samples. As DNA, the CDR3 is TGTGCCAGCAGCTTCATCGGCGGGGGGCAATACGAGCAGTACTTC. Amino acids: CASSFIGGGQYEQYF.